These T cell receptor beta chains were read from a single sample in a study of response to subunit inactivated influenza vaccine. Each CDR3 protein gets one entry after TCRdb re-called the RT-PCR reads with MiXCR. The sample includes about 610,000 distinct CDR3 sequences, 14% seen only once; the top ten take over 8.5%. Material: PBMCs from blood, obtained 12 days after vaccination. The receptors here all came from a man aged 45-65 years who received an inactivated influenza vaccine. Each CDR3 is given with its conserved first and last residue. Clone sizes are given selectively: once, few, many, or a class where the clone is expanded.

CDR3aa,abundance,j_gene,v_gene
CASRTHNTDTQYF,many,TRBJ2-3,TRBV28
CASSQDTGPQETQYF,few,TRBJ2-5,TRBV3-1
CASSPQGHSNQPQHF,.,TRBJ1-5,TRBV18
CASSQGGTWGTDTQYF,.,TRBJ2-3,TRBV4-2
CASTMGTSMSDTQYF,few,TRBJ2-3,TRBV12-3/TRBV12-4
CASSPDIGDRGIYLETQYF,.,TRBJ2-5,TRBV11-2
CASSSLSGYSYNEQFF,.,TRBJ2-1,TRBV5-1
CASSRTQGARNIQYF,few,TRBJ2-4,TRBV5-1
CASSTTGSYEQYF,.,TRBJ2-7,TRBV4-3
CSALGLRNEQFF,.,TRBJ2-1,TRBV20-1
CSARIGEGGTEAFF,few,TRBJ1-1,TRBV20-1
CATMDEQYF,few,TRBJ2-7,TRBV21-1
CASSLAGYPKEQYF,few,TRBJ2-7,TRBV7-9
CASSQVGARYNEQFF,.,TRBJ2-1,TRBV3-1
CASSSTPGQVNEQFF,few,TRBJ2-1,TRBV7-9
CSARGTGGSLNYGYTF,.,TRBJ1-2,TRBV20-1
CASSLVGGLGSYEQYF,.,TRBJ2-7,TRBV11-2
CSARVRGNQPQHF,few,TRBJ1-5,TRBV20-1
CSVAALEGTEAFF,.,TRBJ1-1,TRBV29-1
CASSLGAGGPRNEQFF,few,TRBJ2-1,TRBV12-3/TRBV12-4
CASSLYPNTEAFF,many,TRBJ1-1,TRBV28
CASSLYWMAGGPDNEQFF,few,TRBJ2-1,TRBV12-3/TRBV12-4
CASSSFPFGDNSPLHF,.,TRBJ1-6,TRBV2
CASSYRDYTNSRSYEQYF,few,TRBJ2-7,TRBV6-5
CSARRTLLSYEQYF,.,TRBJ2-7,TRBV20-1
CASSSPNTQYF,many,TRBJ2-3,TRBV28
CATSRDAQLNTGELFF,few,TRBJ2-2,TRBV15
CASSHRGQGYTGELFF,few,TRBJ2-2,TRBV3-1
CSASQAADTQYF,.,TRBJ2-3,TRBV20-1
CASSVDPDGVAKNIQYF,.,TRBJ2-4,TRBV9
CSARGSSAGGHTGELFF,few,TRBJ2-2,TRBV20-1
CASSSDLLGGWGATPGYTF,.,TRBJ1-2,TRBV7-6
CASTPRRTNTEAFF,many,TRBJ1-1,TRBV12-3/TRBV12-4
CASSRPSGRTDTQYF,.,TRBJ2-3,TRBV7-9
CSATLTETAAQHF,.,TRBJ1-5,TRBV20-1
CASSSYPTGKANYGYTF,.,TRBJ1-2,TRBV4-2
CASSPGRNSPLHF,few,TRBJ1-6,TRBV3-1
CASRDSWDRRTFF,many,TRBJ1-1,TRBV7-9
CSARGLGDTKNIQYF,.,TRBJ2-4,TRBV20-1
CASSQGDRGGQETQYF,few,TRBJ2-5,TRBV4-2
CATSDLKGGRTYQETQYF,.,TRBJ2-5,TRBV24-1
CASSESETQYF,.,TRBJ2-5,TRBV10-2
CASSPYRGYTDTQYF,few,TRBJ2-3,TRBV6-2/TRBV6-3
CASSLFGPQETQYF,few,TRBJ2-5,TRBV5-6
CASSFPPPRGQGTYEQYF,few,TRBJ2-7,TRBV7-8
CASGSPGGRLNTGELFF,.,TRBJ2-2,TRBV7-9
CASSLVGGLTSTDTQYF,few,TRBJ2-3,TRBV7-2
CSAQGLAGPSYEQYF,.,TRBJ2-7,TRBV20-1
CASMGQGSHNEQFF,.,TRBJ2-1,TRBV6-4
CASSLGARDRGNQPQHF,many,TRBJ1-5,TRBV5-5